Presented here are 24 T cell receptor beta chains from one specimen sequenced in a study of blood T cell repertoires in COVID-19. The method was immunoSEQ multiplex PCR; TCRdb's version includes in-frame clones alone and lacks a portion of them. The table includes about 190,000 clones, more than 85% detected once. Sequenced material: peripheral blood. These receptors came from a man aged 40-49 years with active or convalescent COVID-19.

This sequence joins TRBV2 and TRBJ2-1; 7 bases align to TRBD2. Germline V gene sequence: CDR1 SNHLY, CDR2 FYNNEI. This CDR3 has 14 amino acids. With V trimmed by 6 bases and J by 3 bases, 5 bases remained unmatched. CDR3 nucleotide sequence: TGTGCCAGCAGGGCCGGGACTAACTACAATGAGCAGTTCTTC. Its protein product is CASRAGTNYNEQFF.

The chain combines TRBV18 with TRBJ1-5; 7 nucleotides match TRBD1. The trim removed 4 bases at V and 1 base at J, leaving 10 bases unmatched. The germline V gene has CDR1 KGHSH and CDR2 LQKENI. The CDR3 extends over 17 amino acids. The CDR3 loop is CASSLEGGGMSNQPQHF. CDR3 in DNA: TGTGCCAGCTCACTAGAAGGAGGGGGCATGAGCAATCAGCCCCAGCATTTT.

The rearrangement uses TRBV11-3 and TRBJ2-1; a weak D match, TRBD2 (6 bases). Germline assignment: CDR1 SGHNT and CDR2 YENEEA. V lost 5 bases to trimming and J lost 2 bases, with 13 bases between them. The CDR3 sequence is 15 residues long. The CDR3 region has the DNA TGTGCCAGCAGCCCGGGACTGGAAACCTACAATGAGCAGTTCTTC. This translates into CASSPGLETYNEQFF. The full variable domain, with the rest looked up from reference TRBV11-3 and TRBJ2-1, is EAGVVQSPRYKIIEKKQPVAFWCNPISGHNTLYWYLQNLGQGPELLIRYENEEAVDDSQLPKDRFSAERLKGVDSTLKIQPAELGDSAVYLCASSPGLETYNEQFFGPGTRLTVL.

The gene calls are TRBV28 and TRBJ1-3; no definite D call. CDR3 length equals 16 residues. CDR1 and CDR2 (germline): MDHEN, SYDVKM. Trimming took off 4 bases at V and 3 bases at J, with 16 bases between the two ends. The CDR3 spells CASSSTDEGSGNTIYF. In nucleotides, the CDR3 is TGTGCCAGCAGTTCGACCGACGAGGGAAGTGGAAACACCATATATTTT.

The chain's CDR3 is CASRQGSGYTF. CDR3 DNA: TGTGCCAGTAGACAGGGCTCTGGCTACACCTTC. V and J are TRBV19 and TRBJ1-2; perhaps TRBD1 as D (6 bases). Trimming took off 6 bases at V and 7 bases at J, with 9 bases between the two ends. CDR1 is LNHDA, CDR2 SQIVND, per germline (reference sequence). This CDR3 is 11 amino acids long. Variable domain in full (rest from reference TRBV19 and TRBJ1-2): DGGITQSPKYLFRKEGQNVTLSCEQNLNHDAMYWYRQDPGQGLRLIYYSQIVNDFQKGDIAEGYSVSREKKESFPLTVTSAQKNPTAFYLCASRQGSGYTFGSGTRLTVV.

The V and J genes are TRBV29-1 and TRBJ2-3, with a tentative D call TRBD1 (5 bases). Looked up from germline, CDR1 is SQVTM and CDR2 is ANQGSEA. This CDR3 is 12 amino acids long. V was shortened by 6 bases and J by 6 bases, with 13 bases between the two germline ends. The CDR3 DNA follows: TGCAGCGTGGGGCAAGCGATTGATACGCAGTATTTT. It specifies CSVGQAIDTQYF.

This chain links TRBV5-5 with TRBJ2-1, with 16 positions matching TRBD2. Germline assignment: CDR1 SGHKS and CDR2 YYEKEE (reference sequence). The CDR3 is made up of 19 amino acids. With 4 bases clipped from V and 0 bases from J, the junction kept 7 bases outside the gene matches. The CDR3 DNA reads TGTGCCAGCAGCATCGGGACTAGCGGGGGGGCAAGCTCCTACAATGAGCAGTTCTTC. This codes for CASSIGTSGGASSYNEQFF.

The chain is built from TRBV7-2 and TRBJ2-1, with a possible D match to TRBD2 (5 bases). The V gene lost 1 base and the J gene lost 2 bases, with 15 bases spanning the gap. CDR1 and CDR2 (germline): SGHTA, FQGNSA. The CDR3 contains 17 residues. The CDR3: CASSLEFGGLTYNEQFF. CDR3 DNA sequence: TGTGCCAGCAGCTTAGAGTTCGGCGGGTTAACCTACAATGAGCAGTTCTTC.

The CDR3 sequence: CASSPRGEIGQPQHF. The CDR3 nucleotides read TGTGCCAGCTCACCCAGGGGGGAAATTGGTCAGCCCCAGCATTTT. The J gene is TRBJ1-5, the V gene TRBV18; 7 positions match TRBD1. Germline assignment: CDR1 KGHSH and CDR2 LQKENI. The CDR3 consists of 15 residues. The junction had 8 bases not matched to a gene; V was cut back by 3 bases and J by 6 bases.

The gene calls are TRBV5-4 and TRBJ2-1, with 12 bases identical to TRBD2. The CDR3 runs to 15 residues. The junction had 3 bases not matched to a gene; V was cut back by 3 bases and J by 5 bases. From germline, CDR1 is SGHNT and CDR2 YYREEE (reference sequence). The CDR3 loop is CASSSSGRGHNEQFF. The CDR3, as DNA: TGTGCCAGCAGCTCTAGCGGGAGGGGCCACAATGAGCAGTTCTTC.

The chain joins TRBV5-6 to TRBJ1-5; D is unclear. This CDR3 has 15 amino acids. Trimming removed 0 bases from V and 3 bases from J, with 10 bases in between. Germline V lookup: CDR1 SGHDT, CDR2 YYEEEE. The CDR3 nucleotides are TGTGCCAGCAGCTTGGGGTCAGGCCTCAATCAGCCCCAGCATTTT. Translation gives CASSLGSGLNQPQHF.

The genes are TRBV4-3 and TRBJ1-1, with D unresolved. The CDR3 sequence is 16 residues long. Per germline, CDR1 LGHNA and CDR2 YSLEER. V gave up 0 bases and J gave up 0 bases, with 11 bases separating them. The chain's CDR3 is CASSQDTGGLNTEAFF. The CDR3 DNA follows: TGCGCCAGCAGCCAAGATACCGGCGGGCTGAACACTGAAGCTTTCTTT.

This chain links TRBV3-1 (or the pseudogene TRBV3-2) with TRBJ2-3; TRBD2 matches at 11 bases. Trimming removed 1 base from V and 2 bases from J; junction bases left unmatched: 8. Germline V gene sequence: CDR1 LGHDT, CDR2 YNNKEL (reference sequence). This CDR3 is built from 18 residues. The CDR3 here is CASSQGRLGLAVTDTQYF. In DNA form, the CDR3 reads TGTGCCAGCAGCCAAGGAAGGTTGGGACTAGCGGTCACAGATACGCAGTATTTT.

V usage is TRBV28 and J usage is TRBJ2-1; 9 nucleotides align to TRBD2. Germline V gene data show CDR1 as MDHEN and CDR2 as SYDVKM. The J segment lost 3 bases and the V segment lost 8 bases, leaving 5 bases of the junction unmatched. The CDR3 loop spans 14 amino acids. The CDR3: CASHPSGDYNEQFF. The CDR3 coding sequence is TGTGCCAGCCACCCTAGCGGGGACTACAATGAGCAGTTCTTC.

This chain links TRBV30 with TRBJ1-6, with a possible D match to TRBD1 (5 bases). Per the germline V gene, CDR1 is GTSNPN and CDR2 is SVGIG (reference sequence). Trimming took 0 bases from V and 12 from J, leaving 21 bases between them. The CDR3 is made up of 16 amino acids. CDR3 amino acids: CAWSVLGGRSGGPLHF. CDR3 coding DNA: TGTGCCTGGAGTGTACTGGGCGGGAGGTCGGGGGGACCCCTCCACTTT.

The CDR3 DNA sequence: TGCAGTGCCAGTACTAGCGGGGGGCTCAATGAGCAGTTCTTC. The encoded protein is CSASTSGGLNEQFF. The V call is TRBV20-1, the J call TRBJ2-1, with TRBD2 identical over 12 bases. V lost 6 bases and J lost 6; bases outside the gene matches: 6. Germline CDR1 and CDR2: DFQATT and SNEGSKA (reference sequence). The CDR3 loop spans 14 amino acids.

This clone was seen just once. The chain combines TRBV6-5 with TRBJ2-2; the D is unclear. The germline V and J ends were trimmed by 7 bases and 0 bases, with 9 bases remaining between them. Looked up from germline, CDR1 is MNHEY and CDR2 is SVGAGI. The CDR3 is made up of 14 amino acids. Here the CDR3 DNA reads TGTGCCAGCACTCAGCGATCGAACACCGGGGAGCTGTTTTTT. Translating gives CASTQRSNTGELFF.

Regarding this clone: Other DNA sequences from this sample encode an identical CDR3 as well. The rearrangement uses TRBV7-2 and TRBJ2-5; D is unresolved. Germline V gives CDR1 SGHTA, CDR2 FQGNSA. The CDR3 runs to 14 residues. V was cut by 5 bases and J by 1 base, with 11 bases left in between. The CDR3 DNA reads as TGTGCCAGCAGCCGTCCGGGTGGCCAAGAGACCCAGTACTTC. This gives the protein CASSRPGGQETQYF. The full variable domain, its missing parts supplied by reference TRBV7-2 and TRBJ2-5, is GAGVSQSPSNKVTEKGKDVELRCDPISGHTALYWYRQSLGQGLEFLIYFQGNSAPDKSGLPSDRFSAERTGGSVSTLTIQRTQQEDSAVYLCASSRPGGQETQYFGPGTRLLVL.

In its sample, this clone was seen once. The chain has TRBV11-2 and TRBJ2-5, with TRBD1 matching 7 bases. Germline V gene sequence: CDR1 SGHAT, CDR2 FQNNGV. J lost 2 bases, V lost 5 bases, and 5 bases had no gene match. The CDR3 runs 14 residues. CDR3: CASSRNRGQETQYF. Here the CDR3 DNA reads TGTGCCAGCAGCCGGAACAGGGGTCAAGAGACCCAGTACTTC.

The CDR3 region is CASSQVEGTQYF. The CDR3 DNA sequence: TGTGCCAGCAGCCAAGTCGAGGGGACCCAGTACTTC. The V call is TRBV3-1 (or the pseudogene TRBV3-2), the J call TRBJ2-5; possibly TRBD2 for D (5 bases). With 1 base removed from V and 7 bases from J, the gap between germline ends came to 7 bases. CDR1 LGHDT and CDR2 YNNKEL come from the germline V gene (reference sequence). This CDR3 spans 12 amino acids.

The chain has TRBV5-1 and TRBJ2-7; 8 bases agree with TRBD1. The germline CDR1 and CDR2 sequences are SGHRS and YFSETQ. This CDR3 is built from 14 residues. The J segment lost 2 bases and the V segment lost 3 bases, leaving 4 bases of the junction unmatched. The CDR3 DNA reads as TGCGCCAGCAGCTGGGGACAGGTCACCTACGAGCAGTACTTC. Its translation is CASSWGQVTYEQYF. The full variable domain, in which reference TRBV5-1 and TRBJ2-7 provide the parts outside the CDR3, is KAGVTQTPRYLIKTRGQQVTLSCSPISGHRSVSWYQQTPGQGLQFLFEYFSETQRNKGNFPGRFSGRQFSNSRSEMNVSTLELGDSALYLCASSWGQVTYEQYFGPGTRLTVT.

The gene calls are TRBV9 and TRBJ1-2; 10 positions agree with TRBD1. With V trimmed by 1 base and J by 6 bases, 9 bases remained unmatched. Germline CDR1 and CDR2: SGDLS and YYNGEE. The CDR3 covers 16 residues. For the CDR3, the DNA is TGTGCCAGCAGCGTATGGGACAGGGGATCGGTGGATGGCTACACCTTC. Its protein product is CASSVWDRGSVDGYTF.

The chain couples TRBV27 to TRBJ1-5; D is possibly TRBD1 (6 bases). The ends were cut back, 5 bases at V and 3 bases at J, with 11 bases in the middle. Germline loops: CDR1 MNHEY, CDR2 SMNVEV (reference sequence). The CDR3 sequence is 14 residues long. This chain's CDR3 is CASSPGAHNQPQHF. CDR3 bases: TGTGCCAGCAGTCCAGGGGCCCACAATCAGCCCCAGCATTTT.

The count of this clone is one. The chain uses TRBV6-6 and TRBJ2-7, with TRBD1 identical over 11 bases. CDR3 length: 15 amino acids. Trimming took 0 bases from V and 6 from J; bases not matched to a gene: 4. Germline CDR1 MNHNY, CDR2 SVGAGI (reference sequence). The CDR3 loop reads CASSYSPGQGVEQYF. CDR3 DNA: TGTGCCAGCAGTTACTCACCGGGACAGGGGGTCGAGCAGTACTTC.